Listed below are T cell receptor beta chains from one sample, sequenced in a study of blood T cell repertoires in COVID-19. TCRdb's table, derived via immunoSEQ multiplex PCR, lists solely in-frame clones and lacks some. The sample shows around 60,000 clones, approximately 85% of them seen only once. Sequenced input: peripheral blood. Receptors were obtained from a man in his fifties with active COVID-19. The CDR3 runs from the conserved cysteine through the conserved F or W. The D gene is left open where the match is weak.

v_gene,j_gene,d_gene,CDR3aa
TRBV5-4,TRBJ1-6,.,CASTALGGPYNSPLHF
TRBV11-2,TRBJ1-5,.,CASSFGNNQPQHF
TRBV29-1,TRBJ2-1,TRBD1,CSATGTGSYNEQFF
TRBV29-1,TRBJ1-2,TRBD1,CSVEPPGTGALSYGYTF
TRBV7-7,TRBJ2-5,.,CASSLEGQGTETQYF
TRBV11-3,TRBJ2-3,TRBD2,CASSLVGGGAQYF
TRBV11-2,TRBJ2-3,TRBD1,CASKDRGRLTTDTQYF
TRBV12-3/TRBV12-4,TRBJ1-2,TRBD1,CASNTGQGNGYTF
TRBV9,TRBJ2-2,.,CASSVGTVNTGELFF
TRBV5-4,TRBJ2-3,TRBD2,CASSFGGAGDTQYF
TRBV10-3,TRBJ1-1,.,CAISESKGDKAFF
TRBV9,TRBJ2-7,TRBD2,CASSSGGATAYEQYF
TRBV3-1/TRBV3-2,TRBJ2-5,.,CASRRGETQYF
TRBV4-3,TRBJ2-3,.,CASSRDLATSGTDTQYF
TRBV5-6,TRBJ1-1,TRBD1,CASSWDRGNTEAFF
TRBV6-2/TRBV6-3,TRBJ1-2,.,CASSYSPGVGYGYTF
TRBV7-8,TRBJ2-2,.,CASREGVARGGELFF
TRBV7-2,TRBJ2-7,.,CASSRDREPSYEQYF
TRBV7-9,TRBJ2-5,TRBD1,CASSLRQGQETQYF
TRBV7-2,TRBJ2-5,TRBD2,CASSFVAGGWETQYF
TRBV7-9,TRBJ2-5,TRBD1,CASSQTLGQAQETQYF
TRBV11-2,TRBJ2-1,.,CASSLEGGSYNEQFF
TRBV24-1,TRBJ2-3,.,CATSVGASPREDTQYF
TRBV7-6,TRBJ1-2,TRBD1,CASSLLTGAHEGYTF
TRBV15,TRBJ2-1,TRBD2,CATSRERGDYNEQFF
TRBV4-2,TRBJ1-2,.,CASSQDPLGGYGYTF
TRBV11-2,TRBJ2-5,.,CASRQFGGKTKETQYF
TRBV18,TRBJ1-4,TRBD1,CASSFDRGDGKLFF
TRBV4-2,TRBJ1-5,.,CASSQDRAQPQHF
TRBV5-1,TRBJ2-1,.,CASSLEVTGGAGEQFF
TRBV11-3,TRBJ2-5,.,CASSLESVHRVSQETQYF
TRBV5-4,TRBJ1-4,TRBD1,CASSGTGTGGGLATNEKLFF
TRBV10-3,TRBJ2-3,TRBD1,CAIRRDRGEWTDTQYF
TRBV3-1/TRBV3-2,TRBJ2-3,.,CASSQDPARGDTQYF
TRBV18,TRBJ2-7,.,CASSPQRKVGSYEQYF
TRBV15,TRBJ2-5,TRBD1,CATSRDSAGGETQYF
TRBV6-5,TRBJ2-6,TRBD1,CASGRQGSGANVLTF
TRBV11-2,TRBJ2-7,.,CATVRHGEQYF
TRBV4-1,TRBJ1-1,.,CASSRSGTSTEAFF
TRBV2,TRBJ2-1,.,CASRDTTYNEQFF
TRBV13,TRBJ1-6,.,CASSLGRHRAINSPLHF
TRBV6-2/TRBV6-3,TRBJ2-1,.,CASSLRVSYNEQFF
TRBV5-1,TRBJ2-7,TRBD2,CASSGGVGGAYEQYF
TRBV5-6,TRBJ2-5,.,CASSRTSPQTQYF
TRBV7-9,TRBJ2-3,.,CASSPEPRRGLPWDTQYF
TRBV7-6,TRBJ2-2,TRBD2,CASSLAGGHRTGELFF
TRBV3-1/TRBV3-2,TRBJ2-3,.,CASTNRQGDTQYF
TRBV25-1,TRBJ1-2,.,CASSESRLNYGYTF
TRBV27,TRBJ2-3,.,CASSLEGSFPASSTDTQYF
TRBV29-1,TRBJ2-1,TRBD2,CSLQGLAGLLSSYNEQFF
TRBV4-1,TRBJ2-1,TRBD2,CASSARLAGGNEQFF
TRBV3-1/TRBV3-2,TRBJ1-2,TRBD1,CASSQERGTGATFF
TRBV5-5,TRBJ1-2,.,CASSDSSGTYYGYTF
TRBV7-9,TRBJ1-2,.,CASSPTGLYGYTF
TRBV7-9,TRBJ1-2,.,CASSRESGYGYTF
TRBV27,TRBJ2-5,.,CASSLYRGSGTQYF
TRBV3-1/TRBV3-2,TRBJ2-3,TRBD2,CASSQGGFTDTQYF